Listed below are T cell receptor beta chains from one sample, sequenced in a study of blood T cell repertoires in COVID-19. The table came from immunoSEQ multiplex PCR; TCRdb's copy has only in-frame clones and leaves some out. Among 50,000 to 65,000 clones listed, 70% to 90% were seen once. Source material: peripheral blood. All receptors derive from a man in his 70s with acute or convalescent COVID-19. The CDR3 runs from the conserved cysteine through the conserved F or W. A D gene is named only where the DNA matches it firmly. The size field is filled for only some rows; it gives once, few, many or a size class.

v_call: TRBV5-1
cdr3_length: 13
j_call: TRBJ1-2
d_call: -
clone_size: -
cdr3_nt: TGCGCCAGCAGCATACAGGGTAGCGAAGGCTACACCTTC
cdr3_aa: CASSIQGSEGYTF

v_call: TRBV29-1
cdr3_length: 11
j_call: TRBJ1-1
d_call: TRBD1
clone_size: once
cdr3_nt: TGCAGCGTCCTGACAGGGACTGAAGCTTTCTTT
cdr3_aa: CSVLTGTEAFF

v_call: TRBV7-9
cdr3_length: 12
j_call: TRBJ2-4
d_call: TRBD1
clone_size: -
cdr3_nt: TGTGCCAGCAGCTTAGACCAGGGGGCAAAGTACTTC
cdr3_aa: CASSLDQGAKYF

v_call: TRBV19
cdr3_length: 13
j_call: TRBJ1-1
d_call: TRBD1
clone_size: medium-sized
cdr3_nt: TGTGCCAGTCAGGACAGGGAGGGCACTGAAGCTTTCTTT
cdr3_aa: CASQDREGTEAFF

v_call: TRBV27
cdr3_length: 13
j_call: TRBJ1-1
d_call: -
clone_size: -
cdr3_nt: TGTGCCAGCCGGCGGGGGTCGGACACTGAAGCTTTCTTT
cdr3_aa: CASRRGSDTEAFF

v_call: TRBV5-1
cdr3_length: 15
j_call: TRBJ2-2
d_call: -
clone_size: -
cdr3_nt: TGCGCCAGCAGCCGACAGGGAGGTGGCACCGGGGAGCTGTTTTTT
cdr3_aa: CASSRQGGGTGELFF

v_call: TRBV19
cdr3_length: 14
j_call: TRBJ1-2
d_call: TRBD1
clone_size: -
cdr3_nt: TGTGCCAGTAGGAGGACAGGGGACGGCTATGGCTACACCTTC
cdr3_aa: CASRRTGDGYGYTF

v_call: TRBV28
cdr3_length: 17
j_call: TRBJ1-5
d_call: TRBD1
clone_size: -
cdr3_nt: TGTGCCAGCAGTCTAATCTACAGGGGTAGCAGCAATCAGCCCCAGCATTTT
cdr3_aa: CASSLIYRGSSNQPQHF

v_call: TRBV2
cdr3_length: 15
j_call: TRBJ2-1
d_call: -
clone_size: -
cdr3_nt: TGTGCCAGCAGGGGACTCCCCCTCCGATACAATGAGCAGTTCTTC
cdr3_aa: CASRGLPLRYNEQFF

v_call: TRBV11-2
cdr3_length: 16
j_call: TRBJ2-7
d_call: TRBD1
clone_size: once
cdr3_nt: TGTGCCAGCATCCCCTTGCCCGGGACAGGGGTCGACGAGCAGTACTTC
cdr3_aa: CASIPLPGTGVDEQYF

v_call: TRBV6-5
cdr3_length: 14
j_call: TRBJ2-2
d_call: TRBD1
clone_size: -
cdr3_nt: TGTGCCAGCAGCCGGACAGGGGACACCGGGGAGCTGTTTTTT
cdr3_aa: CASSRTGDTGELFF

v_call: TRBV18
cdr3_length: 15
j_call: TRBJ1-2
d_call: -
clone_size: -
cdr3_nt: TGTGCCAGCTCATCCCGGGAGGGGGTGAGCGAGGGCTACACCTTC
cdr3_aa: CASSSREGVSEGYTF

v_call: TRBV19
cdr3_length: 13
j_call: TRBJ2-1
d_call: -
clone_size: -
cdr3_nt: TGTGCCAGTAGTATAGATCGGGACAATCCCCCGTTCTTC
cdr3_aa: CASSIDRDNPPFF

v_call: TRBV7-9
cdr3_length: 18
j_call: TRBJ2-2
d_call: TRBD1
clone_size: once
cdr3_nt: TGTGCCAGCAGCTTACCTCCGGGACAGCCTGACGAGACCGGGGAGCTGTTTTTT
cdr3_aa: CASSLPPGQPDETGELFF

v_call: TRBV28
cdr3_length: 13
j_call: TRBJ1-5
d_call: -
clone_size: -
cdr3_nt: TGTGCCAGCCGGGACTCCGGAAATCAGCCCCAGCATTTT
cdr3_aa: CASRDSGNQPQHF

v_call: TRBV3-1/TRBV3-2
cdr3_length: 17
j_call: TRBJ2-7
d_call: TRBD1
clone_size: -
cdr3_nt: TGTGCCAGCAGCCAAGATTTGGCGGGACAGGGCGTCCACGAGCAGTACTTC
cdr3_aa: CASSQDLAGQGVHEQYF

v_call: TRBV18
cdr3_length: 15
j_call: TRBJ2-2
d_call: TRBD1
clone_size: -
cdr3_nt: TGTGCCAGCTCTCAACAGGGGTGGATGGCCGGGGAGCTGTTTTTT
cdr3_aa: CASSQQGWMAGELFF

v_call: TRBV3-1/TRBV3-2
cdr3_length: 14
j_call: TRBJ2-1
d_call: TRBD2
clone_size: -
cdr3_nt: TGTGCCTCTCTCAGCGGGGGCCTCTTATATGAGCAGTTCTTC
cdr3_aa: CASLSGGLLYEQFF

v_call: TRBV7-3
cdr3_length: 15
j_call: TRBJ2-7
d_call: -
clone_size: -
cdr3_nt: TGTGCCAGCAGCTTACGGGCAGGGTCATCATACGAGCAGTACTTC
cdr3_aa: CASSLRAGSSYEQYF

v_call: TRBV19
cdr3_length: 17
j_call: TRBJ1-4
d_call: -
clone_size: -
cdr3_nt: TGTGCCAGTTCTATACGGCCCGTGGGACTGGGTAATGAAAAACTGTTTTTT
cdr3_aa: CASSIRPVGLGNEKLFF

v_call: TRBV14
cdr3_length: 14
j_call: TRBJ2-7
d_call: -
clone_size: once
cdr3_nt: TGTGCCAGCAGCCAAGATCGAAGACGGGGCGAGCAGTACTTC
cdr3_aa: CASSQDRRRGEQYF